This TCR beta chain was observed in a study of shared clonotypes between healthy human individuals. Background on the study: Three plates were used per donor for CD4 naive, three for CD4 memory, two for CD8 naive and one for CD8 memory.

Sequencing was performed with immunoSEQ multiplex PCR; in TCRdb, only in-frame clones are kept and a portion is missing. The sample gives over a million clones, about 84% of which show up once; around 0.47% is in the top ten. Concerning this clone itself: The antigen remains undetermined. At the DNA level, this CDR3 is encoded by other sequences in the same sample as well.

Germline V gene sequence: CDR1 KGHSH, CDR2 LQKENI. This CDR3 region has 14 residues. The V and J ends lost 3 bases and 5 bases, in that order; junction bases with no gene match: 0. Study results and caveats: What limited the represented genetic and exposure-history diversity was the small number of donors.

The sample was memory CD4+ T cells from PBMCs. Subset meaning: CD45RA-negative fraction. The receptor was derived from a man younger than 35 in good health. Some clones in this sample may be carry-over from other donors' samples. This rearrangement joins TRBV18 to TRBJ2-7; 14 positions agree with TRBD2. CDR3 in amino acids: CASSPGLAGDEQYF. CDR3 nucleotides: TGTGCCAGCTCACCGGGACTAGCGGGAGACGAGCAGTACTTC. The full variable domain, its missing parts supplied by reference TRBV18 and TRBJ2-7, is NAGVMQNPRHLVRRRGQEARLRCSPMKGHSHVYWYRQLPEEGLKFMVYLQKENIIDESGMPKERFSAEFPKEGPSILRIQQVVRGDSAAYFCASSPGLAGDEQYFGPGTRLTVT.